This T cell receptor beta chain was found in a study of PD-1 blockade in classical Hodgkin lymphoma. Trimming cost V 1 base and J 0 bases, with 17 bases left between them. This CDR3 is built from 18 residues. Germline V gene lookup returns CDR1 SEHNR and CDR2 FQNEAQ (reference sequence). The repertoire was sequenced with immunoSEQ multiplex PCR; TCRdb's copy has only in-frame clones and lacks some. The data show over 35,000 clones, about three quarters seen once. No patient escaped relapse after autologous stem cell transplantation, and brentuximab vedotin exposure varied. The chain is built from TRBV7-9 and TRBJ2-3; possible D gene TRBD1, 6 bases. This TCR was recovered from a human donor with classical Hodgkin lymphoma. Material: peripheral blood mononuclear cells (PBMCs), obtained before the second cycle of nivolumab. The CDR3 nucleotides read TGTGCCAGCAGCTTAGGGGATGCTGGGACAACTAGCACAGATACGCAGTATTTT. This gives the protein CASSLGDAGTTSTDTQYF. The full variable domain, in which reference TRBV7-9 and TRBJ2-3 provide the parts outside the CDR3, is DTGVSQNPRHKITKRGQNVTFRCDPISEHNRLYWYRQTLGQGPEFLTYFQNEAQLEKSRLLSDRFSAERPKGSFSTLEIQRTEQGDSAMYLCASSLGDAGTTSTDTQYFGPGTRLTVL.